This T cell receptor (beta chain) was obtained from a study of CD8 T cells in Susac syndrome. Reverse transcription of roughly 0.5 to 1 ug RNA was carried out with random hexamers. TCRdb reprocessed the immunoSEQ multiplex PCR reads via MiXCR and lists one record per CDR3 protein. The profile shows about 69,000 distinct CDR3 sequences, 95% of them singletons. Study observations and caveats: A relatively small number of individuals underwent TCR sequencing and HLA analysis.

As concerns this clonotype: The antigen remains unidentified.

CDR1 is SGHDT, CDR2 YYEEEE, per germline. The CDR3 is made up of 13 amino acids. With 0 bases removed from V and 5 bases from J, the gap between germline ends came to 9 bases. Sequencing of TCR beta was carried out in blood CD8+ and CD4+ T cells. TEMRA cells were enriched by FACS, while CD8+ and CD4+ T cells were obtained through a negative isolation that was performed magnetically. This TCR was recovered from a human donor in good health. V usage is TRBV5-6 and J usage is TRBJ2-7; unclear D gene. Material: CD8+ T cells from PBMCs. CDR3 coding DNA: TGTGCCAGCAGCTTGGCGCAGGACCACGAGCAGTACTTC. Amino acids: CASSLAQDHEQYF.